This TCR beta chain was sequenced for a study of blood T cell repertoires in COVID-19. Study context: Specimens from acute and convalescent COVID-19 originated in the United States, Italy and Spain.

The data were produced by immunoSEQ multiplex PCR, yet TCRdb's version contains in-frame clones alone and is incomplete. The sample lists about 270,000 clones; about 89% were seen once. Unmatched junction bases numbered 5, after V lost 5 bases and J lost 6 bases. The CDR3 loop spans 13 amino acids. Per the germline V gene, CDR1 is SGHVS and CDR2 is FNYEAQ. Material: peripheral blood. The chain uses TRBV7-6 and TRBJ1-1; TRBD1 matches 8 bases. This receptor was taken from a man aged 40-49 years who had recovered from COVID-19. CDR3 amino acids: CASSRTGGPEAFF. For the CDR3, the DNA is TGTGCCAGCAGCAGAACAGGGGGTCCTGAAGCTTTCTTT.